A single sample gave rise to the 28 T cell receptor beta chains below, sequenced in a study of blood T cell repertoires in COVID-19. Repertoires were generated with immunoSEQ multiplex PCR, while TCRdb's copy carries only in-frame clones and drops some. The data contain 30,000 to 40,000 clones, 85% of them seen just once; the ten biggest clones take up 35% to 55%. Material for sequencing was peripheral blood. These receptor sequences come from a man between 60 and 70 years old with active or convalescent COVID-19.

V gene TRBV3-1 (or the pseudogene TRBV3-2) combines with J gene TRBJ2-5; unclear D gene. The CDR3 sequence is 16 residues long. CDR1 is LGHDT and CDR2 is YNNKEL in the germline V gene (reference sequence). Trimming stripped 4 bases from V and 1 base from J, with 16 bases between. CDR3 sequence (DNA): TGTGCCAGCAGCCGCCTCTTTGATAGAGGCCAAGAGACCCAGTACTTC. Translating gives CASSRLFDRGQETQYF.

The chain links TRBV28 to TRBJ1-1; D possibly corresponds to TRBD1 (5 bases). V was cut by 6 bases and J by 7 bases, with 15 bases left in between. The CDR3 covers 13 residues. Germline loops: CDR1 MDHEN, CDR2 SYDVKM. In DNA, the CDR3 is TGTGCCAGCAGATCCGGGGGGAGGGGTGAAGCTTTCTTT. Protein: CASRSGGRGEAFF.

This clone was detected only once. The V and J genes are TRBV25-1 and TRBJ2-5; D may be TRBD1 (6 bases). The V gene's germline CDR1 is MGHDK and CDR2 SYGVNS. Between the trimmed V and J ends, which lost 1 base and 0 bases, there was a span of 15 bases. The CDR3 loop spans 17 amino acids. The CDR3 DNA is TGTGCCAGCAGTGAATTTGGCAGGGGATCGTACCAAGAGACCCAGTACTTC. It translates to CASSEFGRGSYQETQYF. The variable domain in full, with the rest retrieved from reference TRBV25-1 and TRBJ2-5, is EADIYQTPRYLVIGTGKKITLECSQTMGHDKMYWYQQDPGMELHLIHYSYGVNSTEKGDLSSESTVSRIRTEHFPLTLESARPSHTSQYLCASSEFGRGSYQETQYFGPGTRLLVL.

The chain is built from TRBV12-3 or TRBV12-4 and TRBJ2-6; D ambiguous. V was pared by 5 bases and J by 11 bases, with 7 bases between. The CDR3 sequence is 11 residues long. CDR3 amino acids: CASSAQYVLTF. CDR3 coding DNA: TGTGCCAGCAGTGCTCAGTACGTCCTGACTTTC.

The chain combines TRBV5-4 with TRBJ2-4, with 8 bases matching TRBD2. Germline assignment: CDR1 SGHNT and CDR2 YYREEE (reference sequence). The trim removed 4 bases at V and 5 bases at J, leaving 2 bases unmatched. The CDR3 is made up of 13 amino acids. The CDR3 region has the DNA TGTGCCAGCAGCGACGGGGGGGAAAACATTCAGTACTTC. Translated: CASSDGGENIQYF.

The sample holds one count of this clone. J is TRBJ2-5 and V is TRBV5-1; tentatively, D is TRBD1 (5 bases). The CDR3 sequence is 13 residues long. The germline V gene has CDR1 SGHRS and CDR2 YFSETQ. V was cut by 2 bases and J by 2 bases, with 7 bases left in between. The CDR3 loop is CASSFQGQETQYF. CDR3 DNA sequence: TGCGCCAGCAGCTTTCAGGGACAAGAGACCCAGTACTTC. Using reference TRBV5-1 and TRBJ2-5 for the parts outside the CDR3, the full variable domain is KAGVTQTPRYLIKTRGQQVTLSCSPISGHRSVSWYQQTPGQGLQFLFEYFSETQRNKGNFPGRFSGRQFSNSRSEMNVSTLELGDSALYLCASSFQGQETQYFGPGTRLLVL.

The chain links TRBV6-5 to TRBJ1-1; maybe TRBD1 (5 bases). Trimming pared 6 bases from V and 1 base from J, leaving 15 bases between. The CDR3 is 15 amino acids. Germline lookup yields CDR1 MNHEY and CDR2 SVGAGI. The CDR3 is CASSQGSQGNTEAFF. CDR3 in DNA: TGTGCCAGCAGCCAGGGATCGCAGGGGAACACTGAAGCTTTCTTT.

This clone was seen more than once but under ten times. The chain carries TRBV5-6 and TRBJ2-1, with 7 bases lining up with TRBD1. The ends lost 4 bases at V and 2 bases at J; junction bases unmatched: 6. CDR1 is SGHDT, CDR2 YYEEEE, per germline. The CDR3 loop spans 15 amino acids. The CDR3, as DNA: TGTGCCAGCAGCCCCACCGGGACAGCCTACAATGAGCAGTTCTTC. Amino acids: CASSPTGTAYNEQFF.

This clone was found a few times. V usage is TRBV28 and J usage is TRBJ1-4, with 7 bases identical to TRBD1. CDR1 MDHEN and CDR2 SYDVKM come from the germline V gene. The CDR3 length is 12 residues. J was trimmed by 7 bases and V by 7 bases; bases with no gene match: 3. This CDR3 reads CASTTGTEKLFF. In nucleotides, the CDR3 is TGTGCCAGCACGACAGGGACTGAAAAACTGTTTTTT.

The chain recombines TRBV5-1 with TRBJ1-3, with D unresolved. Germline V lookup: CDR1 SGHRS, CDR2 YFSETQ. V was shortened by 1 base and J by 4 bases, with 3 bases between the two germline ends. The CDR3 length is 12 residues. The CDR3 region has the DNA TGCGCCAGCAGCTTGAGCGGAAACACCATATATTTT. Its translation is CASSLSGNTIYF.

The chain recombines TRBV5-6 with TRBJ1-5; TRBD1 matches at 9 bases. The trim removed 4 bases at V and 0 bases at J, leaving 8 bases unmatched. CDR1 SGHDT and CDR2 YYEEEE come from the germline V gene. CDR3 length: 17 amino acids. The CDR3 sequence is CASSIYTGGSSNQPQHF. The CDR3 region has the DNA TGTGCCAGCAGCATATATACAGGGGGCTCTAGCAATCAGCCCCAGCATTTT.

J is TRBJ1-2 and V is TRBV29-1; the D is unclear. The CDR3 totals 13 residues. Trimming left V 6 bases short and J 4 bases short, with 15 bases between. Germline CDR1 reads SQVTM; CDR2 reads ANQGSEA. CDR3 residues: CSVAGLPGYGYTF. As DNA, the CDR3 is TGCAGCGTCGCAGGACTTCCGGGCTATGGCTACACCTTC. The full variable domain, in which reference TRBV29-1 and TRBJ1-2 provide the parts outside the CDR3, is SAVISQKPSRDICQRGTSLTIQCQVDSQVTMMFWYRQQPGQSLTLIATANQGSEATYESGFVIDKFPISRPNLTFSTLTVSNMSPEDSSIYLCSVAGLPGYGYTFGSGTRLTVV.

The rearrangement links TRBV27 to TRBJ2-7, with D tentatively TRBD1 (6 bases). The V gene lost 3 bases and the J gene lost 4 bases, with 19 bases spanning the gap. Germline CDR1 reads MNHEY; CDR2 reads SMNVEV (reference sequence). The CDR3 is 16 residues long. CDR3 sequence: CASSFSGATSFYEQYV. The DNA for the CDR3 is TGTGCCAGCAGTTTTTCAGGGGCTACTTCTTTTTACGAGCAGTACGTC.

This chain links TRBV11-2 with TRBJ2-2, with D possibly matching TRBD2 (6 bases). From germline, CDR1 is SGHAT and CDR2 FQNNGV. V lost 5 bases, J lost 7 bases, and 14 bases lay in between. The length of the CDR3 is 14 residues. CDR3 region: CASSTRGSGGELFF. CDR3 DNA: TGTGCCAGCAGCACCCGGGGGTCGGGCGGGGAGCTGTTTTTT.

The V and J genes are TRBV4-3 and TRBJ1-4; maybe TRBD1 (6 bases). V was pared by 1 base and J by 3 bases, with 9 bases between. The length of the CDR3 is 15 residues. Per the germline V gene, CDR1 is LGHNA and CDR2 is YSLEER. The CDR3 DNA reads as TGCGCCAGCAGCCAAGTACAGGGAGCTAATGAAAAACTGTTTTTT. Protein product: CASSQVQGANEKLFF.

The V call is TRBV28, the J call TRBJ1-3; D ambiguous. This CDR3 has 15 amino acids. V was clipped by 3 bases and J by 0 bases, with 9 bases between them. CDR1 is MDHEN and CDR2 is SYDVKM in the germline V gene. CDR3 amino acids: CASSLDGNSGNTIYF. CDR3 DNA sequence: TGTGCCAGCAGTTTGGACGGGAACTCTGGAAACACCATATATTTT. The variable domain in full, with the rest retrieved from reference TRBV28 and TRBJ1-3, is DVKVTQSSRYLVKRTGEKVFLECVQDMDHENMFWYRQDPGLGLRLIYFSYDVKMKEKGDIPEGYSVSREKKERFSLILESASTNQTSMYLCASSLDGNSGNTIYFGEGSWLTVV.

The count of this clone is one. This sequence joins TRBV2 and TRBJ2-2; a weak D match, TRBD1 (6 bases). The V end lost 7 bases, the J end lost 6 bases, and 9 bases lay between the germline ends. The CDR3 runs 12 residues. Germline V gene lookup returns CDR1 SNHLY and CDR2 FYNNEI. The CDR3 nucleotides read TGTGCCAGCAACCAGGGGTCCGGGGAGCTGTTTTTT. This codes for CASNQGSGELFF.

V and J are TRBV27 and TRBJ2-1; 7 nucleotides match TRBD1. Germline values: CDR1 MNHEY, CDR2 SMNVEV (reference sequence). There are 15 residues in the CDR3. V lost 6 bases to trimming and J lost 6 bases; unmatched junction nucleotides: 11. DNA for the CDR3: TGTGCCAGCAGCCGTCAGACAGGGTTCCCCAATGAGCAGTTCTTC. Encoded protein: CASSRQTGFPNEQFF.

Here the CDR3 reads CASTLTGQLYGYTF. CDR3 DNA sequence: TGCGCCAGCACCTTGACAGGACAATTGTATGGCTACACCTTC. The chain has TRBV10-1 and TRBJ1-2; a weak D match, TRBD1 (6 bases). Germline lookup yields CDR1 WNHNN and CDR2 SYGVQD (reference sequence). The CDR3 spans 14 residues. Trimming pared 7 bases from V and 5 bases from J, leaving 17 bases between.

The chain couples TRBV19 to TRBJ2-2; 8 bases line up with TRBD1. V dropped 3 bases and J dropped 4; count of bases not matched to a gene: 10. Germline CDR1 and CDR2: LNHDA and SQIVND (reference sequence). The CDR3 has 17 amino acids. The CDR3 coding sequence is TGTGCCAGTAGTATCCGGACAGGGTTTGGGTTCACCGGGGAGCTGTTTTTT. Protein sequence: CASSIRTGFGFTGELFF.

The chain carries TRBV10-3 and TRBJ1-1, with D tentatively TRBD1 (5 bases). Trimming removed 0 bases from V and 2 bases from J, with 13 bases in between. There are 16 residues in the CDR3. CDR1 is ENHRY and CDR2 is SYGVKD in the germline V gene. The CDR3 DNA reads as TGTGCCATCAGTGAGTCGAAGCCCAGGGTCAACACTGAAGCTTTCTTT. It specifies CAISESKPRVNTEAFF.

This clone was recorded only once. CDR3 nucleotides: TGTGCCAGTAGCACGACAGGGAGTAACTATGGCTACACCTTC. This gives the protein CASSTTGSNYGYTF. This chain uses TRBV19 with TRBJ1-2; 7 bases agree with TRBD1. V lost 6 bases, J lost 1 base, and 5 bases stayed unmatched. The germline gives CDR1 LNHDA, CDR2 SQIVND (reference sequence). The CDR3 runs to 14 residues.

J is TRBJ2-5 and V is TRBV19; 9 bases are a match to TRBD2. Germline V gene lookup returns CDR1 LNHDA and CDR2 SQIVND (reference sequence). Trimming at V came to 4 bases and at J to 5 bases, leaving 11 bases not matched to a gene. The CDR3 consists of 16 residues. CDR3 bases: TGTGCCAGTAGTACTCCGGGTAGCGGGAGCGGGGAGACCCAGTACTTC. Its protein product is CASSTPGSGSGETQYF.

The rearrangement joins TRBV6-2 or TRBV6-3 to TRBJ2-6; D unclear. There are 15 residues in the CDR3. V dropped 5 bases and J dropped 0 bases, with 8 bases sitting between them. Germline loops: CDR1 MNHEY, CDR2 SVGEGT. The DNA for the CDR3 is TGTGCCAGCAGTGAGCCTCCCTCTGGGGCCAACGTCCTGACTTTC. Residues: CASSEPPSGANVLTF.

The CDR3 nucleotides read TGTGCCAGCAGTACCCCAGGGACCGGGGAGCTGTTTTTT. Its protein is CASSTPGTGELFF. This chain connects TRBV28 to TRBJ2-2; D is possibly TRBD1 (5 bases). The germline gives CDR1 MDHEN, CDR2 SYDVKM. The CDR3 runs 13 residues. V was clipped by 5 bases and J by 5 bases, with 9 bases between them.

This clone showed up just a few times. The chain has TRBV9 and TRBJ2-2; 11 bases are shared with TRBD2. Germline loops: CDR1 SGDLS, CDR2 YYNGEE. Trimming at V came to 4 bases and at J to 6 bases, leaving 5 bases not matched to a gene. The CDR3 has 15 residues. Written as DNA, the CDR3 is TGTGCCAGCAGCATTAGCGGGGGGGCCGCCGGGGAGCTGTTTTTT. It translates to CASSISGGAAGELFF.

The V gene is TRBV15, the J gene TRBJ2-3, with D tentatively TRBD1 (6 bases). The V and J ends lost 4 bases and 2 bases respectively, with 13 bases between them. The CDR3 totals 15 residues. Germline V gives CDR1 LNHNV, CDR2 YYDKDF (reference sequence). Here the CDR3 DNA reads TGTGCCACCAGCATAGCAGGGGCCTACACAGATACGCAGTATTTT. Translating it yields CATSIAGAYTDTQYF.

This clone was seen a single time. The V call is TRBV7-2, the J call TRBJ2-1; D perhaps matches TRBD2 (6 bases). The CDR3 consists of 15 residues. Germline CDR1 SGHTA, CDR2 FQGNSA. With 5 bases removed from V and 1 base from J, the gap between germline ends came to 12 bases. The CDR3 here is CASSEPGSSYNEQFF. CDR3 nucleotides: TGTGCCAGCAGCGAGCCCGGGAGTTCCTACAATGAGCAGTTCTTC.